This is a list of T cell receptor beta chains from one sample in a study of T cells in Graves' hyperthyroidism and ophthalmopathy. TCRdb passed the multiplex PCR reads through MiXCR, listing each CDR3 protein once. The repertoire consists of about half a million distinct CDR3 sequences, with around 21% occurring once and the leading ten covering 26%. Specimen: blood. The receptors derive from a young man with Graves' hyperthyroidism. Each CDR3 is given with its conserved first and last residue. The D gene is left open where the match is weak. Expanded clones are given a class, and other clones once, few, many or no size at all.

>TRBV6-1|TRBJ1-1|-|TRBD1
TGTGCCAGCACTCCGGACAGGGGAGACACTGAAGCTTTCTTT
CASTPDRGDTEAFF
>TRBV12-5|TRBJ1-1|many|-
TGTGCTAGTGGTTTGTCAGAGAACACTGAAGCTTTCTTT
CASGLSENTEAFF
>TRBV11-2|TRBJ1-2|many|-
TGTGCCAGCAGCTTAGTGAGAGGGCCGCGGGGCTACACCTTC
CASSLVRGPRGYTF
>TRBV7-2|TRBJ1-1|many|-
TGTGCCAGCAGCTCCCAAAGGGGGATCCGGTTAGCTTTCTTT
CASSSQRGIRLAFF
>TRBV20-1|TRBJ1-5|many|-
TGCAGTGCTAGAGATTCGTGGCTGGGGAGCAATCAGCCCCAGCATTTT
CSARDSWLGSNQPQHF
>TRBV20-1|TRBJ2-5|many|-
TGCAGTGCTAGAGATTATAAAGGGGCAGGCAATCCTCCAGAGACCCAGTACTTC
CSARDYKGAGNPPETQYF
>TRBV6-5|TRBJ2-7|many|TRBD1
TGTGCCAGCAGTTACTCAGGGGGACAGGGCTACGAGCAGTACTTC
CASSYSGGQGYEQYF
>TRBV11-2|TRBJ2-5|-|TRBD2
TGTGCCAGCAGCCCCACCCGGCTAGCGGGGTGGGAGACCCAGTACTTC
CASSPTRLAGWETQYF
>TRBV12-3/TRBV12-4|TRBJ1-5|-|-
TGTGCCAGCAGCGACACAGGGTTCCCCAGTCAGCCCCAGCATTTT
CASSDTGFPSQPQHF
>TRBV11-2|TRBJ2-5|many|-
TGTGCCAGCAGCTTATCGGGCAGGGCAGAGACCCAGTACTTC
CASSLSGRAETQYF
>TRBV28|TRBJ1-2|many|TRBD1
TGTGCCAGCAGTTTTAGGACAGGGTTCTATGGCTACACCTTC
CASSFRTGFYGYTF
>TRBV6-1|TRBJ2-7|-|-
TGTGCCAGCAGTACCATAAGCGGATCCTACGAGCAGTACTTC
CASSTISGSYEQYF
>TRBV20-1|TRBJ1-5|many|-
TGCAGTGCTAGGGGAGGGTTTGATCAGCCCCAGCATTTT
CSARGGFDQPQHF
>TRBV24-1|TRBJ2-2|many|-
TGTGCCACCATCGGCTCGAACACCGGGGAGCTGTTTTTT
CATIGSNTGELFF
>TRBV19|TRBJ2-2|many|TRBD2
TGTGCCTGCGATGCGGGGGGGGCCGACACCGGGGAGCTGTTTTTT
CACDAGGADTGELFF
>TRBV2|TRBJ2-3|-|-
TGTGCCAGCAGTGGATCCACTCAAGGCACTAGCACAGATACGCAGTATTTT
CASSGSTQGTSTDTQYF
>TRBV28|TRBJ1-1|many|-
TGTGCCAGCAGACCGCCCGGCGCACTGAACACTGAAGCTTTCTTT
CASRPPGALNTEAFF
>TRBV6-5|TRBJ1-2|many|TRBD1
TGTGCCAGCAGTTCAGACAGGGCGGCCTATGGCTACACCTTC
CASSSDRAAYGYTF
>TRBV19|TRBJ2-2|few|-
TGTGCCAGTAGGAGGGGTTGGACCGGGGAGCTGTTTTTT
CASRRGWTGELFF
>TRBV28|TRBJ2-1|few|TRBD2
TGTGCCAGCAGGATGGGGGTAGCGGGCTACAATGAGCAGTTCTTC
CASRMGVAGYNEQFF
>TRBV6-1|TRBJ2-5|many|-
TGTGCCAGTAAGGGGTATCAAGAGACCCAGTACTTC
CASKGYQETQYF
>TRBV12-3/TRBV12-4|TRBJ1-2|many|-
TGTGCCAGCAGTTATCAGGGCTATGGCTACACCTTC
CASSYQGYGYTF
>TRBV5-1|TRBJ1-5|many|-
TGCGCCAGCAGGGTGGGAGGAGATCAGCCCCAGCATTTT
CASRVGGDQPQHF
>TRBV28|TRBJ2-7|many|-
TGTGCCAGCAGTATGAGGGGTCCCTACGAGCAGTACTTC
CASSMRGPYEQYF
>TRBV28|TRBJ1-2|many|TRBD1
TGTCCAGGGGAGACAGGGAATTCCTATGGCTACACCTTC
CPGETGNSYGYTF
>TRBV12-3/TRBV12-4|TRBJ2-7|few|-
TGTGCCAGCAGTTATCCCGGTCGGCTTTACGAGCAGTACTTC
CASSYPGRLYEQYF
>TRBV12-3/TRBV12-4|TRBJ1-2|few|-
TGTGCCAGCAGTCGGGCTTTTAACTATGGCTACACCTTC
CASSRAFNYGYTF
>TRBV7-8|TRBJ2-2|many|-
TGTGCCAGCAGCTTCGGAGACAATACGAACACCGGGGAGCTGTTTTTT
CASSFGDNTNTGELFF
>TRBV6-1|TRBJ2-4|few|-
TGTGCCAGCAGTGAAGCTGGGTGGGACATTCAGTACTTC
CASSEAGWDIQYF
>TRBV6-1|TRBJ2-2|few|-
TGTGCCAGCAGTGAACCGGTAACCGGGGAGCTGTTTTTT
CASSEPVTGELFF
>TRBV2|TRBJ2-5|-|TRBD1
TGTGCCAGCAGTGACGGGACAGGGATGGAGACCCAGTACTTC
CASSDGTGMETQYF
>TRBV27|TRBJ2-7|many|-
TGTGCCAGCAGTTTAAAAGGTCCGGGACCTTCCTACGAGCAGTACTTC
CASSLKGPGPSYEQYF
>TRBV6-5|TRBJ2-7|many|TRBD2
TGTGCCAGCAGTTACTCGCGGATAGCGGGCGAGCAGTACTTC
CASSYSRIAGEQYF
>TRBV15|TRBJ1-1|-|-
TGTGCCACCAGCAGAGTAAGGGGTATCCCCAGCATGAACACTGAAGCTTTCTTT
CATSRVRGIPSMNTEAFF
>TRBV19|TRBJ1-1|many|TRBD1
TGTGCCAGTAAAAATTCAGACAGGGTAGGCACTGAAGCTTTCTTT
CASKNSDRVGTEAFF
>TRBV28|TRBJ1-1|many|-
TGTGCCAGCAGTTTACTAAGTGGGGGAGACACTGAAGCTTTCTTT
CASSLLSGGDTEAFF
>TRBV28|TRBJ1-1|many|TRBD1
TGTGCCAGCAGCTACAGGGGAAGTATGAGCACTGAAGCTTTCTTT
CASSYRGSMSTEAFF
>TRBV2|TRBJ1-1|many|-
TGTGCCAGCAGCTTGGCGGCAGGGGCCATGAACACTGAAGCTTTCTTT
CASSLAAGAMNTEAFF
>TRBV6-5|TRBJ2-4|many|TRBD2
TGTGCCAGCAGCTCCTACCCGTCGGGGGGGAAAAACATTCAGTACTTC
CASSSYPSGGKNIQYF
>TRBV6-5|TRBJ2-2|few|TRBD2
TGTGCCAGCAGTTACGAGCGGGGGCTGGTCGGGGAGCTGTTTTTT
CASSYERGLVGELFF
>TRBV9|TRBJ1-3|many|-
TGTGCCAGCACGCGGGACTCTGGAAACACCATATATTTT
CASTRDSGNTIYF
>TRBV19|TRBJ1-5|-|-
TGTGCCAGTAGACCAATCATCAAGGATAGCAATCAGCCCCAGCATTTT
CASRPIIKDSNQPQHF
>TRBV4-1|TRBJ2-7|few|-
TGCGCCAGCAGCCAAGGCGGTGGGGGGAGCTCCTACGAGCAGTACTTC
CASSQGGGGSSYEQYF